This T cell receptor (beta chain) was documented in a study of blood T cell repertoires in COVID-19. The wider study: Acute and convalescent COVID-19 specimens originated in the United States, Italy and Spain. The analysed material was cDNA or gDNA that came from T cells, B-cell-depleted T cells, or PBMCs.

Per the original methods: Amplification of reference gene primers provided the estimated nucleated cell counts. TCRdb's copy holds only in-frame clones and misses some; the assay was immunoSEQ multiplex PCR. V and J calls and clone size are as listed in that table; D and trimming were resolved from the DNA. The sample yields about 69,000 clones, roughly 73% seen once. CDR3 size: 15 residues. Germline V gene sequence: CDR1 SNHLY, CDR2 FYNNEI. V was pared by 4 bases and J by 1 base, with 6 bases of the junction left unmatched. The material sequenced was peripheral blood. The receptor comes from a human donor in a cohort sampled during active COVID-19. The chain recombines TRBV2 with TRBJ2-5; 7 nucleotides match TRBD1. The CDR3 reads CASSVTGNIQETQYF. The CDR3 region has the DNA TGTGCCAGCAGTGTGACAGGGAACATCCAAGAGACCCAGTACTTC.